This T cell receptor beta chain was recovered during a study of T-cell reconstitution after alpha-beta-depleted transplantation in children. A library of TCRbeta sequences, prepared with unique molecular identifiers, was generated. TCRdb itself ran the PCR reads through MiXCR, one entry per CDR3 protein. The table includes roughly 500,000 distinct CDR3 sequences, 30% to 35% detected once. This clonotype has only a few counts. J was trimmed by 8 bases and V by 6 bases; bases with no gene match: 11. The CDR3 loop spans 14 amino acids. The rearrangement uses TRBV12-3 or TRBV12-4 and TRBJ1-2; 8 bases line up with TRBD1. This clonotype was obtained from a human donor who donated a stem cell graft to a child with aplastic anemia. The material was PBMCs from the stem cell graft donor, obtained from the stem cell graft. CDR3 sequence: CASSEDREGLGYTF. The CDR3 region has the DNA TGTGCCAGCAGCGAGGACAGGGAGGGCCTCGGCTACACCTTC.